The TCR beta chain described here comes from a study of blood T cell repertoires in COVID-19. Study context: Collection of acute and convalescent COVID-19 samples took place in the United States, Italy and Spain. Nucleic acid was either cDNA or gDNA, and it came from T cells, B-cell-depleted T cells, or PBMCs.

Libraries were prepared by immunoSEQ multiplex PCR; TCRdb keeps only in-frame clonotypes and omits some of them. In the table there are about 100,000 clones, about 88% of which are singletons. The V gene's germline CDR1 is SGHVS and CDR2 FNYEAQ. CDR3 length: 16 amino acids. V gave up 5 bases and J gave up 6 bases; unmatched junction bases: 10. This chain links TRBV7-6 with TRBJ2-7, with 13 bases fitting TRBD2. This clonotype originated in a human donor in a cohort sampled during active COVID-19. Input material: peripheral blood. CDR3 bases: TGTGCCAGCAGCCAAGGGACTAGCGGGATATTCCTCGAGCAGTACTTC. Its translation is CASSQGTSGIFLEQYF.